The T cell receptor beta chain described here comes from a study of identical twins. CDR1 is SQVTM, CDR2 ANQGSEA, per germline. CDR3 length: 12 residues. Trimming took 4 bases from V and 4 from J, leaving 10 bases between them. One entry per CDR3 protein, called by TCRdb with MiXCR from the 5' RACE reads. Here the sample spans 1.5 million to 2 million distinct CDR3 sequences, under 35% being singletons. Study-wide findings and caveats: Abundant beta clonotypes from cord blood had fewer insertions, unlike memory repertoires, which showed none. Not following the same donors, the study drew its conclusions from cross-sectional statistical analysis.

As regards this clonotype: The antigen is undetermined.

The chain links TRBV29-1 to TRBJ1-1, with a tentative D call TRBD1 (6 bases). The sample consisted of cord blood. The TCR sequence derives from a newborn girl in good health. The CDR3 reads CSVANRVTEAFF. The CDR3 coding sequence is TGCAGCGTTGCTAACAGGGTCACTGAAGCTTTCTTT.